The 15 T cell receptor beta chains reported below all come from one sample, sequenced in a study of vaccination effects on CD4 cells after COVID-19. Assay used: immunoSEQ multiplex PCR; TCRdb lists only in-frame clones, some missing. The table records tens of thousands of clones, around 79% of them present only once. Their antigens are not known. Using viral peptide pools, the ViraFEST assay grew out antigen-specific CD4+ T cells prior to sequencing. When around ten days of culture had elapsed, CD4+ T cells were isolated. The vaccine recipients had no prior SARS-CoV-2 infection, with negative nucleocapsid antibodies. The sequencing here drew on CD4+ T cells from PBMCs cultured with HCoV-NL63 spike peptides, taken before COVID-19 vaccination. The receptor source for this set is a human donor who received a COVID-19 vaccine.

This clone has more than one count but fewer than ten. V and J are TRBV15 and TRBJ1-1, with 8 bases fitting TRBD1. CDR1 and CDR2 (germline): LNHNV, YYDKDF (reference sequence). The CDR3 runs 17 residues. V lost 2 bases and J lost 3; bases outside the gene matches: 11. The CDR3 nucleotides read TGTGCCACCAGCAGACCCGCCGGGACAGGAACGTACACTGAAGCTTTCTTT. Translated: CATSRPAGTGTYTEAFF.

V and J are TRBV3-1 (or the pseudogene TRBV3-2) and TRBJ2-3, with a tentative D call TRBD1 (5 bases). From germline, CDR1 is LGHDT and CDR2 YNNKEL (reference sequence). Between the trimmed V and J ends, which lost 3 bases and 5 bases, there was a span of 15 bases. This CDR3 contains 15 residues. CDR3 DNA sequence: TGTGCCAGCAGCCAGTACTTCAGGGCGAGAGATACGCAGTATTTT. Protein sequence: CASSQYFRARDTQYF.

This clone has just one count. CDR3 DNA: TGTGCCAGCGCCTCTCCGACAGGGAGTAGAACTGAAGCTTTCTTT. This sequence encodes CASASPTGSRTEAFF. The V gene is TRBV5-6, the J gene TRBJ1-1; 7 nucleotides agree with TRBD1. V dropped 7 bases and J dropped 5; count of bases not matched to a gene: 14. Germline CDR1 and CDR2: SGHDT and YYEEEE. This CDR3 comprises 15 residues. Using reference TRBV5-6 and TRBJ1-1 for the parts outside the CDR3, the full variable domain is DAGVTQSPTHLIKTRGQQVTLRCSPKSGHDTVSWYQQALGQGPQFIFQYYEEEERQRGNFPDRFSGHQFPNYSSELNVNALLLGDSALYLCASASPTGSRTEAFFGQGTRLTVV.

This clone was seen a few times. The rearrangement links TRBV7-3 to TRBJ2-2; D gene ambiguous. This CDR3 comprises 13 residues. CDR1 and CDR2 from the germline V gene are SGHTA and FQGTGA. Trimming removed 3 bases at V and 4 bases at J, with 6 bases between. The DNA of the CDR3 is TGTGCCAGCAGCTTTTGGGGCACCGGGGAGCTGTTTTTT. It specifies CASSFWGTGELFF.

This clone was seen a few times. Here the CDR3 reads CASSQAQGYEQYV. In nucleotides, the CDR3 is TGTGCCAGCAGCCAAGCCCAGGGCTACGAGCAGTACGTC. This chain links TRBV4-2 with TRBJ2-7; TRBD1 is a possible D gene (5 bases). The germline V gene encodes CDR1 LGHNA and CDR2 YNFKEQ. The CDR3 covers 13 residues. Trimming shortened V by 1 base and J by 3 bases, and 7 bases separated the two germline ends.

V gene TRBV9 combines with J gene TRBJ2-2; D is possibly TRBD2 (6 bases). This CDR3 region has 17 residues. Germline CDR1 is SGDLS and CDR2 is YYNGEE. V lost 1 base, J lost 2 bases, and 15 bases lay in between. The CDR3 bases are TGTGCCAGCAGCGTACTGGTTGGAGGGGTAAACACCGGGGAGCTGTTTTTT. This sequence encodes CASSVLVGGVNTGELFF. The variable domain in full, completed from reference TRBV9 and TRBJ2-2, reads DSGVTQTPKHLITATGQRVTLRCSPRSGDLSVYWYQQSLDQGLQFLIQYYNGEERAKGNILERFSAQQFPDLHSELNLSSLELGDSALYFCASSVLVGGVNTGELFFGEGSRLTVL.

This clone was recorded a few times. In DNA form, the CDR3 reads TGTGCCAGCAGCCAAGATTGGTCAGCTAACTATGGCTACACCTTC. Translating it yields CASSQDWSANYGYTF. The chain is built from TRBV3-1 (or the pseudogene TRBV3-2) and TRBJ1-2, with D uncertain. This CDR3 region has 15 residues. V lost 0 bases and J 0 bases, leaving 8 bases between the germline ends. From germline, CDR1 is LGHDT and CDR2 YNNKEL (reference sequence).

In nucleotides, the CDR3 is TGTGCCAGCAGCCAGGGGGGGAGCTCTGGGGCCAACGTCCTGACTTTC. It translates to CASSQGGSSGANVLTF. This sequence joins TRBV3-1 (or the pseudogene TRBV3-2) and TRBJ2-6; 7 bases align to TRBD2. Germline V gene lookup returns CDR1 LGHDT and CDR2 YNNKEL (reference sequence). The CDR3 loop spans 16 amino acids. V was clipped by 3 bases and J by 0 bases; unmatched bases: 2.

V and J are TRBV5-1 and TRBJ2-5; 9 nucleotides align to TRBD1. There are 15 residues in the CDR3. Germline V lookup: CDR1 SGHRS, CDR2 YFSETQ. V gave up 4 bases and J gave up 4 bases; unmatched junction bases: 8. The CDR3 protein is CASSPSPDRGETQYF. The CDR3 DNA reads as TGCGCCAGCAGCCCAAGCCCGGACAGGGGAGAGACCCAGTACTTC.

The rearrangement joins TRBV1 to TRBJ2-3. TRBV1 is designated a pseudogene. The CDR3 spans 16 residues. CDR3 nucleotide sequence: TGCACCAGCAGCCGCCGGACGGATAATAGCACAGATACGCAGTATTTT. It yields the protein CTSSRRTDNSTDTQYF.

The chain couples TRBV9 to TRBJ1-2; D is perhaps TRBD1 (5 bases). V lost 1 base, J lost 3 bases, and 10 bases lay in between. Germline V gene data show CDR1 as SGDLS and CDR2 as YYNGEE. The length of the CDR3 is 14 residues. CDR3 in DNA: TGTGCCAGCAGCGTACAATTAGGGGACTATGGCTACACCTTC. Protein sequence: CASSVQLGDYGYTF.

This clone was seen a few times. The chain's CDR3 is CAWKDDRGVGPQHF. The CDR3 region has the DNA TGTGCCTGGAAAGATGACAGGGGAGTTGGGCCCCAGCATTTT. This chain links TRBV30 with TRBJ1-5, with TRBD1 identical over 8 bases. The germline CDR1 and CDR2 sequences are GTSNPN and SVGIG (reference sequence). The CDR3 runs 14 residues. Unmatched junction bases numbered 11, after V lost 4 bases and J lost 9 bases.

The CDR3 DNA reads as TGTGCCAGCAGCATCCGAGCGGGGGGGCTAGATACGCAGTATTTT. Its translation: CASSIRAGGLDTQYF. The chain uses TRBV11-2 and TRBJ2-3; 10 bases map to TRBD2. V shed 5 bases and J 5 bases; nucleotides not matched to a gene: 7. This CDR3 has 15 amino acids. Germline V gene sequence: CDR1 SGHAT, CDR2 FQNNGV.

J is TRBJ1-4 and V is TRBV2, with D hard to call. Germline lookup yields CDR1 SNHLY and CDR2 FYNNEI. This CDR3 spans 13 amino acids. The V gene lost 7 bases and the J gene lost 8 bases, with 14 bases spanning the gap. The CDR3 coding sequence is TGTGCCAGCACCCGGGAAGAGAGGGAAAAACTGTTTTTT. Amino acid sequence: CASTREEREKLFF.

The CDR3 bases are TGTGCCAGCAGTGAAATACAGGGCGGGTCAGATACGCAGTATTTT. Protein product: CASSEIQGGSDTQYF. The chain links TRBV6-1 to TRBJ2-3; possible D gene TRBD1, 6 bases. This CDR3 has 15 amino acids. Trimming took off 2 bases at V and 4 bases at J, with 13 bases between the two ends. Germline CDR1 reads MNHNS; CDR2 reads SASEGT.